Listed here are 25 T cell receptor beta chains from one sample, sequenced in a study of identical twins. MiXCR, run by TCRdb on the 5' RACE reads, gives a single entry per CDR3 protein. Among around 370,000 distinct CDR3 sequences, 9% were seen once, and the ten largest hold roughly 8.9%. The source material was naive T cells sorted from blood. These receptors originate from a woman aged 45-65 years in good health.

This clonotype has ten or more counts. The V and J genes are TRBV12-3 or TRBV12-4 and TRBJ1-4, with TRBD1 as a possible D gene (6 bases). The CDR3 has 16 residues. V lost 0 bases to trimming and J lost 3 bases, with 11 bases between them. In nucleotides, the CDR3 is TGTGCCAGCAGTTTAGCGCTGGACAGACCTAATGAAAAACTGTTTTTT. This gives the protein CASSLALDRPNEKLFF.

The V gene is TRBV7-9, the J gene TRBJ2-2; 8 bases align to TRBD2. V was clipped by 5 bases and J by 7 bases; unmatched bases: 9. The CDR3 runs 15 residues. Germline V gives CDR1 SEHNR, CDR2 FQNEAQ (reference sequence). The CDR3 DNA reads TGTGCCAGCAGCATCCAAGCGGGAGTTGGCGGGGAGCTGTTTTTT. Translating gives CASSIQAGVGGELFF.

This clonotype was seen a few times. The gene calls are TRBV24-1 and TRBJ2-3; 8 nucleotides match TRBD2. Unmatched junction bases numbered 17, after V lost 4 bases and J lost 6 bases. The CDR3 runs 18 residues. CDR1 is KGHDR and CDR2 is SFDVKD in the germline V gene. In DNA, the CDR3 is TGTGCCACCAGTGAGCTGAAGTCTAGCGGGCCGGAGGGGGATACGCAGTATTTT. It yields the protein CATSELKSSGPEGDTQYF.

This clonotype was recorded many times. This chain links TRBV7-2 with TRBJ2-3; 8 bases align to TRBD2. The length of the CDR3 is 16 residues. V trimming: 2 bases; J trimming: 3 bases; junction bases outside the gene matches: 7. Germline-derived CDR1 and CDR2 are SGHTA and FQGNSA. The CDR3 bases are TGTGCCAGCAGCTTAAGGGGAACTAGCGGAACAGATACGCAGTATTTT. This encodes CASSLRGTSGTDTQYF.

V and J are TRBV5-5 and TRBJ2-3; 7 positions match TRBD2. The J segment lost 6 bases and the V segment lost 1 base, leaving 8 bases of the junction unmatched. The CDR3 extends over 15 amino acids. Germline assignment: CDR1 SGHKS and CDR2 YYEKEE (reference sequence). The CDR3 nucleotides read TGTGCCAGCAGCTTGATTCCGGCGGGGGTTGATACGCAGTATTTT. Protein sequence: CASSLIPAGVDTQYF. The full variable domain, completed using reference TRBV5-5 and TRBJ2-3, is DAGVTQSPTHLIKTRGQQVTLRCSPISGHKSVSWYQQVLGQGPQFIFQYYEKEERGRGNFPDRFSARQFPNYSSELNVNALLLGDSALYLCASSLIPAGVDTQYFGPGTRLTVL.

This chain uses TRBV5-1 with TRBJ2-5; D is possibly TRBD2 (6 bases). CDR1 is SGHRS, CDR2 YFSETQ, per germline. V lost 2 bases, J lost 5 bases, and 16 bases lay in between. The CDR3 is made up of 15 amino acids. The DNA for the CDR3 is TGCGCCAGCAGCTTTACCGTCGGCGGGGTGGAGACCCAGTACTTC. Amino acids: CASSFTVGGVETQYF.

This chain uses TRBV10-2 with TRBJ2-5; TRBD2 might be the D (6 bases). The CDR3 spans 12 residues. Germline-derived CDR1 and CDR2 are WSHSY and SAAADI. Trimming left V 8 bases short and J 2 bases short, with 9 bases between. CDR3 amino acids: CASRGTQETQYF. The DNA for the CDR3 is TGCGCCAGCCGGGGGACTCAAGAGACCCAGTACTTC.

This clonotype was counted many times. The chain links TRBV15 to TRBJ2-7; the match to TRBD2 covers 7 bases. J lost 9 bases, V lost 8 bases, and 10 bases had no gene match. The CDR3 is made up of 12 amino acids. CDR1 is LNHNV, CDR2 YYDKDF, per germline (reference sequence). CDR3 sequence reads: CATFGGVAGQYV. The CDR3 DNA is TGTGCCACCTTTGGGGGGGTAGCCGGGCAGTACGTC.

This clonotype appeared many times. The V call is TRBV15, the J call TRBJ2-2, with a weak D call TRBD2 (5 bases). The CDR3 extends over 15 amino acids. CDR1 and CDR2 from the germline V gene are LNHNV and YYDKDF (reference sequence). Deletions cut 5 bases from V and 1 base from J, with 11 bases between. CDR3: CATSPTGKNTGELFF. DNA for the CDR3: TGTGCCACCAGCCCGACGGGGAAGAACACCGGGGAGCTGTTTTTT.

This clonotype was counted a few times. The chain employs TRBV5-1 and TRBJ2-7, with 10 bases identical to TRBD1. The CDR3 covers 18 residues. The V gene end was trimmed by 6 bases and the J gene end by 3 bases; junction bases not matched to a gene: 18. From germline, CDR1 is SGHRS and CDR2 YFSETQ. The CDR3 loop is CASKPGQGIFRDYYEQYF. In DNA form, the CDR3 reads TGCGCCAGCAAGCCGGGACAGGGGATTTTTCGGGATTACTACGAGCAGTACTTC.

The gene calls are TRBV5-4 and TRBJ1-1; tentative D call: TRBD1 (5 bases). Trimming left V 4 bases short and J 5 bases short, with 9 bases between. Germline values: CDR1 SGHNT, CDR2 YYREEE (reference sequence). CDR3 length: 12 amino acids. The CDR3 bases are TGTGCCAGCAGCGCGGGGGAGACTGAAGCTTTCTTT. This encodes CASSAGETEAFF.

This clonotype came up a few times. This sequence joins TRBV29-1 and TRBJ1-2, with TRBD1 as a possible D gene (5 bases). This CDR3 spans 12 amino acids. V was clipped by 1 base and J by 4 bases, with 7 bases between them. Germline-derived CDR1 and CDR2 are SQVTM and ANQGSEA. The CDR3 region has the DNA TGCAGCGTTGAAGGGGGCCTCTATGGCTACACCTTC. The encoded protein is CSVEGGLYGYTF.

V gene TRBV12-3 or TRBV12-4 combines with J gene TRBJ2-1; TRBD2 is a possible D gene (5 bases). V was pared by 6 bases and J by 9 bases, with 12 bases between. The CDR3 is 12 amino acids. The CDR3 DNA is TGTGCCAGCAGACAAGTAGCGAGTGAGCAGTTCTTC. Its translation is CASRQVASEQFF.

In this sample, this clonotype turned up many times. This rearrangement joins TRBV4-1 to TRBJ2-7, with no clear D. Trimming removed 0 bases from V and 3 bases from J, with 3 bases in between. In germline, CDR1 is MGHRA, CDR2 YSYEKL. The CDR3 sequence is 12 residues long. CDR3 nucleotide sequence: TGCGCCAGCAGCCAAGATAGCTACGAGCAGTACTTC. It codes for CASSQDSYEQYF.

V usage is TRBV29-1 and J usage is TRBJ1-1; 8 bases match TRBD1. Germline CDR1 is SQVTM and CDR2 is ANQGSEA. Germline trimming cut 6 bases from V and 2 bases from J; bases unmatched to any gene: 5. There are 13 residues in the CDR3. The CDR3 loop is CSVMDRVNTEAFF. The CDR3 bases are TGCAGCGTGATGGACAGGGTCAACACTGAAGCTTTCTTT.

The V and J genes are TRBV27 and TRBJ2-7, with 9 positions matching TRBD1. This CDR3 is 15 amino acids long. J lost 2 bases, V lost 1 base, and 3 bases had no gene match. CDR1 is MNHEY, CDR2 SMNVEV, per germline (reference sequence). The CDR3 DNA is TGTGCCAGCAGTTTATTTGGGACAGGGACCTACGAGCAGTACTTC. The encoded protein is CASSLFGTGTYEQYF.

There are a few counts of this clonotype. J is TRBJ2-1 and V is TRBV6-6; TRBD1 or TRBD2 may be the D gene (5 bases each). In germline, CDR1 is MNHNY, CDR2 SVGAGI (reference sequence). The V end was cut by 7 bases, the J end by 2 bases, with 15 bases between. The CDR3 runs 15 residues. The DNA of the CDR3 is TGTGCCAGCACCCTTGGGCAGGGACCCTACAATGAGCAGTTCTTC. Amino acids: CASTLGQGPYNEQFF.

The chain combines TRBV12-3 or TRBV12-4 with TRBJ2-1; D is undetermined. The CDR3 runs to 12 residues. Trimming left V 3 bases short and J 9 bases short, with 9 bases between. CDR3 sequence (DNA): TGTGCCAGCAGTTTTGAAGAAATTGAGCAGTTCTTC. Translating it yields CASSFEEIEQFF.

The sample holds a few counts of this clonotype. J is TRBJ2-4 and V is TRBV5-4; D possibly corresponds to TRBD2 (6 bases). The V gene lost 7 bases and the J gene lost 1 base, with 12 bases spanning the gap. The CDR3 sequence is 14 residues long. Germline V gene sequence: CDR1 SGHNT, CDR2 YYREEE (reference sequence). CDR3: CASSGEGAKNIQYF. The CDR3 DNA reads as TGTGCCAGCTCGGGAGAGGGGGCCAAAAACATTCAGTACTTC.

This clonotype has a handful of counts. The V call is TRBV2, the J call TRBJ2-6, with D maybe TRBD1 (5 bases). The CDR3 loop spans 15 amino acids. Germline-derived CDR1 and CDR2 are SNHLY and FYNNEI. Trimming took 8 bases from V and 2 from J, leaving 13 bases between them. The CDR3 region has the DNA TGTGCCAGCCGCCGACAGATTACTGGGGCCAACGTCCTGACTTTC. It codes for CASRRQITGANVLTF.

This clonotype has a count of ten or more. The gene calls are TRBV11-2 and TRBJ2-5, with a tentative D call TRBD1 (7 bases). V lost 5 bases, J lost 5 bases, and 12 bases lay in between. Germline assignment: CDR1 SGHAT and CDR2 FQNNGV. The CDR3 runs 13 residues. In DNA form, the CDR3 reads TGTGCCAGCAGCCCAGGGGGGAAGGAGACCCAGTACTTC. The encoded protein is CASSPGGKETQYF.

V gene TRBV9 combines with J gene TRBJ2-4; TRBD2 is a possible D gene (6 bases). The CDR3 has 15 amino acids. Germline V gene sequence: CDR1 SGDLS, CDR2 YYNGEE. V was clipped by 1 base and J by 4 bases, with 12 bases between them. This CDR3 is CASSVSGEPKNIQYF. The CDR3 DNA is TGTGCCAGCAGCGTATCGGGAGAGCCAAAAAACATTCAGTACTTC.

The rearrangement joins TRBV15 to TRBJ2-5, with 11 bases aligning to TRBD1. Unmatched junction bases numbered 8, after V lost 6 bases and J lost 5 bases. The length of the CDR3 is 15 residues. In germline, CDR1 is LNHNV, CDR2 YYDKDF (reference sequence). The CDR3 is CATSKDRGRIETQYF. As DNA, the CDR3 is TGTGCCACCAGTAAGGACAGGGGGCGCATCGAGACCCAGTACTTC.

This chain's CDR3 is CASSPRQGMKLVEAFF. CDR3 DNA sequence: TGTGCCAGCAGCCCCCGGCAGGGGATGAAGCTGGTAGAAGCTTTCTTT. V gene TRBV7-9 combines with J gene TRBJ1-1; weak D call: TRBD1 (6 bases). The CDR3 covers 16 residues. The germline CDR1 and CDR2 sequences are SEHNR and FQNEAQ (reference sequence). The V end lost 5 bases, the J end lost 8 bases, and 24 bases lay between the germline ends.

As DNA, the CDR3 is TGCGCCAGCAGACCAGCGGGAGAATCCGGGCAGTACTTC. Translation: CASRPAGESGQYF. The chain carries TRBV5-1 and TRBJ2-7; 8 nucleotides line up with TRBD2. The germline CDR1 and CDR2 sequences are SGHRS and YFSETQ. This CDR3 spans 13 amino acids. V shed 5 bases, J shed 9 bases, and the junction held 10 bases outside the gene matches.